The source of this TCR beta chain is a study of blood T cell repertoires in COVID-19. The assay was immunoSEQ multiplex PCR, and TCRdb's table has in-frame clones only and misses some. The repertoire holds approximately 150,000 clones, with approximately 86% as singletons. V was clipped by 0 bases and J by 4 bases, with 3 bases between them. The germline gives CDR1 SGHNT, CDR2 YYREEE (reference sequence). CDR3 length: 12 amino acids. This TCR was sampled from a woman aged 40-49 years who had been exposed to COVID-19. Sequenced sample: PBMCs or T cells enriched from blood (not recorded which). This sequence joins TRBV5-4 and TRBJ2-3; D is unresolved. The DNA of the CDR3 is TGTGCCAGCAGCTTGGCTTCAGATACGCAGTATTTT. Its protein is CASSLASDTQYF.